The present TCR beta chain was sequenced within a study of T cell repertoires in cytomegalovirus infection. The overall study: Based on public TCR beta signatures, there were indications of CMV infection and of a matching HLA type.

Germline values: CDR1 SEHNR, CDR2 FQNEAQ (reference sequence). V was clipped by 5 bases and J by 1 base; unmatched bases: 10. The CDR3 extends over 16 amino acids. MiXCR, run by TCRdb on the reads, gives a single entry per CDR3 protein. The sample has some 900,000 distinct CDR3 sequences; about 31% are singletons. The table lists this clonotype with many counts. Its specificity is not known. General study results and limits: Of the TCR beta families, the public ones yielded a cumulative frequency that identified carriers of CMV plus the relevant HLA. CMV-specific HLA-C-restricted TCR beta clonotypes dominated the ex vivo response.

The chain has TRBV7-9 and TRBJ2-7; 8 bases are a match to TRBD1. This TCR was recovered from a human donor in good health (CMV status not recorded). Some clones in this sample may be carry-over from other donors' samples. Sequences were derived from cultured CD8+ T cells from PBMCs, sampled from culture after CMV antigen stimulation. CDR3: CASSLFSRTGSYEQYV. CDR3 nucleotides: TGTGCCAGCAGCCTCTTCAGTAGGACAGGGTCCTACGAGCAGTACGTC.